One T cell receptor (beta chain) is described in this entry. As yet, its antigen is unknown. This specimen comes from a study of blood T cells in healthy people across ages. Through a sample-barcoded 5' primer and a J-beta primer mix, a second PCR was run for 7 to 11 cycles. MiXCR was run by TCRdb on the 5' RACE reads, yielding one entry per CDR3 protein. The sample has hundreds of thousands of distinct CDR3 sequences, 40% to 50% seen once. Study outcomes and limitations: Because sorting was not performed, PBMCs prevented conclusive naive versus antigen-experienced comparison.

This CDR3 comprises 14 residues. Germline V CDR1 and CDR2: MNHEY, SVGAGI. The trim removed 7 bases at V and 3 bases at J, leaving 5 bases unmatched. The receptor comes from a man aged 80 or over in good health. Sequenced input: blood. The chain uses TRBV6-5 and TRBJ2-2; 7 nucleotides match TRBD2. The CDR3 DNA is TGTGCCAGCAAGTCTCTAGCGGACACCGGGGAGCTGTTTTTT. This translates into CASKSLADTGELFF.